This T cell receptor (beta chain) was documented in a study of shared clonotypes between healthy human individuals. Data came from immunoSEQ multiplex PCR; TCRdb stores just in-frame clones and leaves some out. The data show about 960,000 clones, with about three quarters seen just once and approximately 1.5% held by the top ten. This CDR3 is 13 amino acids long. The V end lost 5 bases, the J end lost 2 bases, and 10 bases lay between the germline ends. Germline V gene sequence: CDR1 SGHVS, CDR2 FNYEAQ. Source material: memory CD4+ T cells sorted from blood. Subset defined: CD45RA-negative fraction. V usage is TRBV7-6 and J usage is TRBJ2-7; either TRBD1 or TRBD2 may supply D (5 bases each). This clonotype was obtained from a young man in good health. The CDR3 nucleotides are TGTGCCAGCAGCCGGGACCGTGCCTACGAGCAGTACTTC. It translates to CASSRDRAYEQYF.